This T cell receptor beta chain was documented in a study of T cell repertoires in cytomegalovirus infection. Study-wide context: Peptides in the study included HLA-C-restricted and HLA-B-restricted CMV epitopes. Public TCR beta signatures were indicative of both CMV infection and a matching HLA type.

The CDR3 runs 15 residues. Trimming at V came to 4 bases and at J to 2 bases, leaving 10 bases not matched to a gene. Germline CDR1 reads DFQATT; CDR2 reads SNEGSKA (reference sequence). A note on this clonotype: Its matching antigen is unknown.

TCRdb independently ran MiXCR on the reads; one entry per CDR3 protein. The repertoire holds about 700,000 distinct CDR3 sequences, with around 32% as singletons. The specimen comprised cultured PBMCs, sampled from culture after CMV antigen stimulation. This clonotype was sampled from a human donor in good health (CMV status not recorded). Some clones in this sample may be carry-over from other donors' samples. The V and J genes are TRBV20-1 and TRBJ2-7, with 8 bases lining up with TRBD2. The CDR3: CSATRAPGLAYEQYF. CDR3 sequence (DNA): TGCAGTGCTACCAGAGCCCCGGGACTAGCCTACGAGCAGTACTTC.